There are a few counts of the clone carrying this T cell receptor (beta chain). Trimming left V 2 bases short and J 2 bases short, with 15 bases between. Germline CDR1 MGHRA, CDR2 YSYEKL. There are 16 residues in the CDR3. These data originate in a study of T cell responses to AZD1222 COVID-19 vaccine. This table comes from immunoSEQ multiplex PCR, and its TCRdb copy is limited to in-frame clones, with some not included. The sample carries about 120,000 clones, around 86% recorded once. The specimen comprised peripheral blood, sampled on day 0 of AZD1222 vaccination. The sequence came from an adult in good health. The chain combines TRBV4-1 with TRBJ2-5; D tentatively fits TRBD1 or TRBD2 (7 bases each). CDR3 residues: CASSQLGGTVQETQYF. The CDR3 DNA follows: TGCGCCAGCAGCCAATTGGGAGGGACAGTTCAAGAGACCCAGTACTTC.